The 11 T cell receptor beta chains presented below share a single source sample, sequenced in a study of shared clonotypes between healthy human individuals. Sequencing was performed with immunoSEQ multiplex PCR; in TCRdb, only in-frame clones are kept and a portion is missing. The sample holds more than 400,000 clones; approximately 80% are singletons and the top ten take around 12%. Sequencing was carried out using PBMCs. The source of these receptors is a middle-aged woman in good health. Some clones in this sample may be carry-over from other donors' samples.

The V call is TRBV10-3, the J call TRBJ2-2, with TRBD1 matching 10 bases. J lost 3 bases, V lost 9 bases, and 4 bases had no gene match. The CDR3 has 14 residues. CDR1 and CDR2 (germline): ENHRY, SYGVKD. CDR3 DNA: TGTGCCATTAGACAGGGGGCTGACACCGGGGAGCTGTTTTTT. This translates into CAIRQGADTGELFF.

This clone was picked up one time. Other DNA sequences within the sample encode an identical CDR3. The rearrangement joins TRBV29-1 to TRBJ2-7, with 11 bases aligning to TRBD2. V lost 4 bases to trimming and J lost 2 bases; unmatched junction nucleotides: 1. The CDR3 sequence is 13 residues long. Per the germline V gene, CDR1 is SQVTM and CDR2 is ANQGSEA. In DNA, the CDR3 is TGCAGCGTTGGACTAGCGGGAACCTACGAGCAGTACTTC. Amino acid sequence: CSVGLAGTYEQYF.

The chain recombines TRBV4-3 with TRBJ2-1, with TRBD2 matching 7 bases. Germline assignment: CDR1 LGHNA and CDR2 YSLEER. The CDR3 consists of 19 residues. V trimming: 4 bases; J trimming: 0 bases; junction bases outside the gene matches: 15. CDR3 nucleotides: TGCGCCAGCAGCCCCACTCCCTTACCAGGACTAGGCTCCTACAATGAGCAGTTCTTC. Encoded protein: CASSPTPLPGLGSYNEQFF.

Concerning this clone: A far larger clone is one base from this, pointing to a likely read error. The V call is TRBV7-3, the J call TRBJ1-1; no definite D call. V lost 5 bases, J lost 4 bases, and 11 bases lay in between. Germline CDR1 and CDR2: SGHTA and FQGTGA. This CDR3 is built from 13 residues. CDR3 coding DNA: TGTGCCAGCAGCCCGCCCTACAGCACTGAAGCTTTCTTT. This codes for CASSPPYSTEAFF.

V usage is TRBV6-6 and J usage is TRBJ2-7, with 11 bases aligning to TRBD2. V trimming: 5 bases; J trimming: 5 bases; junction bases outside the gene matches: 8. This CDR3 region has 15 residues. The germline V gene encodes CDR1 MNHNY and CDR2 SVGAGI (reference sequence). The CDR3 DNA follows: TGTGCCAGCAGTAACCCGGGACTAGCGGTCGACGAGCAGTACTTC. Its translation: CASSNPGLAVDEQYF.

This sequence joins TRBV28 and TRBJ1-5; 8 bases agree with TRBD1. The CDR3 is made up of 17 amino acids. Germline-derived CDR1 and CDR2 are MDHEN and SYDVKM. After removal of 5 bases from V and 0 bases from J, the junction contained 9 bases not matched to a gene. The CDR3 nucleotides are TGTGCCAGCAGTCACAGGGGGTACCGGAATAGCAATCAGCCCCAGCATTTT. Its translation: CASSHRGYRNSNQPQHF.

The chain joins TRBV7-2 to TRBJ2-1, with 14 nucleotides matching TRBD2. This CDR3 is built from 18 residues. The germline gives CDR1 SGHTA, CDR2 FQGNSA. J lost 10 bases, V lost 4 bases, and 15 bases had no gene match. CDR3 nucleotides: TGTGCCAGCAGCTATTACTCCGGGACTAGCGGGAGATTTTGGGAGCAGTTCTTC. Amino acid sequence: CASSYYSGTSGRFWEQFF. Using reference TRBV7-2 and TRBJ2-1 for the parts outside the CDR3, the full variable domain is GAGVSQSPSNKVTEKGKDVELRCDPISGHTALYWYRQSLGQGLEFLIYFQGNSAPDKSGLPSDRFSAERTGGSVSTLTIQRTQQEDSAVYLCASSYYSGTSGRFWEQFFGPGTRLTVL.

This chain links TRBV6-6 with TRBJ1-1; D remains ambiguous. Germline CDR1 is MNHNY and CDR2 is SVGAGI (reference sequence). Deletions cut 9 bases from V and 4 bases from J, with 21 bases between. The CDR3 is made up of 15 amino acids. The CDR3 region is CASSQRDTRGTEAFF. In DNA, the CDR3 is TGTGCCAGTTCCCAACGCGACACCCGGGGCACTGAAGCTTTCTTT.

DNA of the CDR3: TGTGCCAGCAGCTTAGTTGTCGGGTTGTCTAGCGGGAGTTCTCAGTACTTC. Its protein product is CASSLVVGLSSGSSQYF. The chain carries TRBV7-2 and TRBJ2-5, with 10 bases lining up with TRBD2. V lost 1 base to trimming and J lost 11 bases; unmatched junction nucleotides: 16. This CDR3 comprises 17 residues. From germline, CDR1 is SGHTA and CDR2 FQGNSA. Drawing the rest from reference TRBV7-2 and TRBJ2-5, the complete variable domain is GAGVSQSPSNKVTEKGKDVELRCDPISGHTALYWYRQSLGQGLEFLIYFQGNSAPDKSGLPSDRFSAERTGGSVSTLTIQRTQQEDSAVYLCASSLVVGLSSGSSQYFGPGTRLLVL.

V is TRBV30 and J is TRBJ1-1; a weak D match, TRBD1 (5 bases). V lost 4 bases to trimming and J lost 3 bases, with 12 bases between them. The germline CDR1 and CDR2 sequences are GTSNPN and SVGIG (reference sequence). The CDR3 consists of 13 residues. The CDR3 sequence: CAWTGNRYTEAFF. Written as DNA, the CDR3 is TGTGCCTGGACAGGGAATCGGTACACTGAAGCTTTCTTT. The entire variable domain, with the rest obtained from reference TRBV30 and TRBJ1-1, is as follows: SQTIHQWPATLVQPVGSPLSLECTVEGTSNPNLYWYRQAAGRGLQLLFYSVGIGQISSEVPQNLSASRPQDRQFILSSKKLLLSDSGFYLCAWTGNRYTEAFFGQGTRLTVV.

V is TRBV11-3 and J is TRBJ2-3; a weak D match, TRBD2 (5 bases). The germline V gene has CDR1 SGHNT and CDR2 YENEEA. V lost 0 bases and J lost 3, with 10 bases in between. The length of the CDR3 is 15 residues. CDR3 in amino acids: CASSLDPGGTDTQYF. In DNA form, the CDR3 reads TGTGCCAGCAGCTTAGATCCCGGAGGTACAGATACGCAGTATTTT.